A selection of T cell receptor beta chains follows, all from one sample in a study of blood T cell repertoires in COVID-19. Clones were read by immunoSEQ multiplex PCR, and TCRdb kept only the in-frame ones, dropping some. The sample has roughly 120,000 clones, more than 80% seen once. The sequenced material came from peripheral blood. The receptors come from a woman in her sixties or seventies with acute or convalescent COVID-19. Each CDR3 is given with its conserved first and last residue.

CDR3aa,v_gene,j_gene
CAWMRQPNTEAFF,TRBV30,TRBJ1-1
CASSQVSGTEAFF,TRBV3-1/TRBV3-2,TRBJ1-1
CASRALGSSYEQYF,TRBV6-5,TRBJ2-7
CASSQGDREYQPQHF,TRBV4-2,TRBJ1-5
CASSRQGGHEQYF,TRBV9,TRBJ2-7
CASSQTGGRDTQYF,TRBV3-1/TRBV3-2,TRBJ2-3
CASSRYGAALNTEAFF,TRBV5-6,TRBJ1-1
CASGTGGAGRTDTQYF,TRBV27,TRBJ2-3
CASSPSSAPDTQYF,TRBV18,TRBJ2-3
CASSRREMSPLHF,TRBV19,TRBJ1-6
CSAPRGEGTEAFF,TRBV29-1,TRBJ1-1
CASSFGENGYTF,TRBV7-3,TRBJ1-2
CASSLDSQQFF,TRBV7-6,TRBJ2-1
CASSITDFPNSPLHF,TRBV19,TRBJ1-6
CASRRTGTANYGYTF,TRBV19,TRBJ1-2
CASSKRENTEAFF,TRBV19,TRBJ1-1
CASSQTSGTYEQYF,TRBV3-1/TRBV3-2,TRBJ2-7
CASSHWWRGTAYEQYF,TRBV3-1/TRBV3-2,TRBJ2-7
CASRAQGMGTEAFF,TRBV19,TRBJ1-1
CASSLGQGNFYEQYF,TRBV7-8,TRBJ2-7
CASRGTGPFLYGYTF,TRBV6-5,TRBJ1-2
CASLGETGELFF,TRBV24-1,TRBJ2-2
CASSGSGGTEAFF,TRBV5-1,TRBJ1-1
CASTSDRAGAGELFF,TRBV7-3,TRBJ2-2
CASSPRQGLNTGELFF,TRBV18,TRBJ2-2